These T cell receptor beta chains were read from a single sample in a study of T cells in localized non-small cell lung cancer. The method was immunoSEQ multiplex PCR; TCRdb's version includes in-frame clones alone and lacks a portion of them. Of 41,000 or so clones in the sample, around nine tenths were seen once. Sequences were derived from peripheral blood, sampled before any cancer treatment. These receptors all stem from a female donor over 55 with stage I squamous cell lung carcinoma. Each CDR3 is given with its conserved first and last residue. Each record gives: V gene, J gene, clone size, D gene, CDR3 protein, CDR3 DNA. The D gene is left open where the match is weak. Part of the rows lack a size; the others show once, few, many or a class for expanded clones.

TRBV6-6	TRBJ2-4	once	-	CASLRGSAKNIQYF	TGTGCCAGCCTCCGAGGTTCAGCCAAAAACATTCAGTACTTC
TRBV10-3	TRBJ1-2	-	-	CAIRAPREGDGYTF	TGTGCCATCAGAGCGCCCAGGGAGGGAGATGGCTACACCTTC
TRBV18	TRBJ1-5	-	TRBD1	CASSLQIGQGANQPQHF	TGTGCCAGCTCACTTCAGATCGGACAGGGGGCGAATCAGCCCCAGCATTTT
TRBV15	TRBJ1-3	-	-	CATSRDVGGNTIYF	TGTGCCACCAGCAGAGATGTGGGAGGAAACACCATATATTTT
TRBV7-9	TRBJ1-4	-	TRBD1	CASSPDREGSEKLFF	TGTGCCAGCAGCCCGGACAGGGAGGGAAGTGAAAAACTGTTTTTT
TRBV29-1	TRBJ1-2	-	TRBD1	CSVDRDYGYTF	TGCAGCGTCGACAGGGACTATGGCTACACCTTC
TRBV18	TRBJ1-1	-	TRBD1	CASSPLRQGADTEAFF	TGTGCCAGCTCACCACTCCGACAGGGGGCTGACACTGAAGCTTTCTTT
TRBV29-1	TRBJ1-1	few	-	CSVGIMNTEAFF	TGCAGCGTTGGCATCATGAACACTGAAGCTTTCTTT
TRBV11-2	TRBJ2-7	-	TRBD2	CASSEGVAGRGSYEQYF	TGTGCCAGCAGCGAAGGGGTAGCGGGAAGAGGATCCTACGAGCAGTACTTC
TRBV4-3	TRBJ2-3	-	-	CASSRDIGTDTQYF	TGCGCCAGCAGCCGGGATATAGGCACAGATACGCAGTATTTT
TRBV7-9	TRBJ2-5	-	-	CASSLVETQYF	TGTGCCAGCAGCTTAGTGGAGACCCAGTACTTC
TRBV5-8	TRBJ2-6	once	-	CASSLGLNSGANVLTF	TGTGCCAGCAGCTTGGGACTTAACTCTGGGGCCAACGTCCTGACTTTC
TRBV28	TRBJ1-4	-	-	CASSRSGGALEKLFF	TGTGCCAGCAGTCGCTCGGGGGGCGCGTTGGAAAAACTGTTTTTT
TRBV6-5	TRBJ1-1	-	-	CASSKQGWSNTEAFF	TGTGCCAGCAGTAAACAGGGCTGGTCGAACACTGAAGCTTTCTTT
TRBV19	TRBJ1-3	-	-	CASSFKVLYIVDTIYF	TGTGCCAGCTCATTCAAGGTTTTGTATATCGTGGACACCATATATTTT
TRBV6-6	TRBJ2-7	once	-	CASSYGSGYEQYF	TGTGCCAGCAGTTACGGTAGCGGCTACGAGCAGTACTTC
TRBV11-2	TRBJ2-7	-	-	CASSRSGGARYEQYF	TGTGCCAGCAGCCGTTCGGGCGGGGCCCGGTACGAGCAGTACTTC
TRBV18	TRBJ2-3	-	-	CASSPPGVSTDTQYF	TGTGCCAGCTCACCACCGGGCGTCTCCACAGATACGCAGTATTTT
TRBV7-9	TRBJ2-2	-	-	CASSLETGELFF	TGTGCCAGCAGCTTGGAGACCGGGGAGCTGTTTTTT
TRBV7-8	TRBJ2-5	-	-	CASCTGPQETQYF	TGTGCCAGCTGCACAGGGCCCCAAGAGACCCAGTACTTC
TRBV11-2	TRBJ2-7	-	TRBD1	CASSLTGTGYEQYF	TGTGCCAGCAGCTTAACCGGGACAGGGTACGAGCAGTACTTC
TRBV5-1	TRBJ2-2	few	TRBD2	CASSRTSGRATGELFF	TGCGCCAGCAGCAGGACTAGCGGGAGGGCCACCGGGGAGCTGTTTTTT
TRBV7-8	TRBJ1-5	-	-	CASSLANSNQPQHF	TGTGCCAGCAGCTTGGCGAATAGCAATCAGCCCCAGCATTTT
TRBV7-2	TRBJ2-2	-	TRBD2	CASSQLGTSVGELFF	TGTGCCAGCAGCCAATTAGGGACTAGCGTCGGGGAGCTGTTTTTT
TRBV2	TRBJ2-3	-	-	CASSEALGVTDTQYF	TGTGCCAGCAGTGAAGCGCTAGGGGTCACAGATACGCAGTATTTT
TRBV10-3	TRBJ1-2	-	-	CAISDLLQGGQDYGYTF	TGTGCCATCAGTGACCTACTTCAAGGGGGGCAGGACTATGGCTACACCTTC
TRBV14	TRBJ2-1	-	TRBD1	CASSQGGQGAANEQFF	TGTGCCAGCAGCCAGGGCGGACAGGGGGCTGCCAATGAGCAGTTCTTC
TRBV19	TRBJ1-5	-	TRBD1	CASSTTGQGVSNQPQHF	TGTGCCAGTAGTACGACTGGACAGGGCGTTAGCAATCAGCCCCAGCATTTT
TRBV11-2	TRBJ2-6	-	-	CASSLGISSGANVLTF	TGTGCCAGCAGCTTAGGCATTTCCTCTGGGGCCAACGTCCTGACTTTC
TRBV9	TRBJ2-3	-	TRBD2	CASSTRLAGADTQYF	TGTGCCAGCAGCACCCGACTAGCGGGAGCCGATACGCAGTATTTT
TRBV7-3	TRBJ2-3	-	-	CASSPGPGGPASTDTQYF	TGTGCCAGCAGCCCCGGTCCGGGCGGGCCAGCTAGCACAGATACGCAGTATTTT
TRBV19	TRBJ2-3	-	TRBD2	CASSIQTSGRVGTDTQYF	TGTGCCAGTAGTATCCAGACTAGCGGGAGGGTCGGCACAGATACGCAGTATTTT
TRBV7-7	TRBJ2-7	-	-	CASSPQGSIEQYF	TGTGCTAGCAGTCCCCAGGGATCGATCGAGCAGTACTTC
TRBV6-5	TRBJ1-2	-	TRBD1	CASSTAPGQGRYTF	TGTGCCAGCAGTACGGCTCCGGGACAGGGTCGCTACACCTTC
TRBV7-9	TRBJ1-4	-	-	CASRGGIPNEKLFF	TGTGCCAGCAGGGGGGGGATCCCTAATGAAAAACTGTTTTTT
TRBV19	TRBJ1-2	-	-	CASIPSRDGSLGGYTF	TGTGCCAGTATTCCATCTCGGGACGGCTCCTTAGGAGGCTACACCTTC
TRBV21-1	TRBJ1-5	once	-	CASSKGKSSYSNQPQHF	TGTGCCAGCAGCAAAGGAAAATCAAGTTATAGCAATCAGCCCCAGCATTTT
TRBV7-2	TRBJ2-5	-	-	CASSFEVLVAHQETQYF	TGTGCCAGCAGCTTCGAAGTCTTGGTGGCACACCAAGAGACCCAGTACTTC
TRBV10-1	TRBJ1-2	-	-	CASPHGVTSNYGYTF	TGCGCCAGCCCACATGGTGTTACTTCTAACTATGGCTACACCTTC
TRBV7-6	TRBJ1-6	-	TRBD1	CASSPQGAYSPLHF	TGTGCCAGCAGTCCTCAGGGGGCTTACTCACCCCTCCACTTT
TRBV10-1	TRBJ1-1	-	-	CASSESAVANTEAFF	TGCGCCAGCAGTGAGAGCGCGGTGGCGAACACTGAAGCTTTCTTT
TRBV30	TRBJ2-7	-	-	CAWSVLGLPSYEQYF	TGTGCCTGGAGTGTATTGGGGCTTCCTTCCTACGAGCAGTACTTC
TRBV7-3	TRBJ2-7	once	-	CASSPPFEVAGQYF	TGTGCCAGCAGCCCCCCTTTCGAAGTGGCGGGGCAGTACTTC